Presented here are 17 T cell receptor beta chains from one specimen sequenced in a study of blood T cell repertoires in COVID-19. The assay was immunoSEQ multiplex PCR, and TCRdb's table has in-frame clones only and misses some. The top ten hold 3.4% of the sample, which has approximately 260,000 clones, approximately 84% seen once. Sequenced: PBMCs or T cells enriched from blood (not recorded which). The receptor source for this set is a man aged 45-60 years who had recovered from COVID-19.

Points on this clone: Other DNA sequences of this sample code for an identical CDR3. The rearrangement joins TRBV29-1 to TRBJ2-5; possible D gene TRBD1, 5 bases. The V end was cut by 4 bases, the J end by 5 bases, with 5 bases between. CDR1 and CDR2 from the germline V gene are SQVTM and ANQGSEA. This CDR3 region has 10 residues. This CDR3 reads CSVAGETQYF. CDR3 nucleotides: TGCAGCGTTGCAGGGGAGACCCAGTACTTC.

The genes are TRBV28 and TRBJ1-1; no firm D call. Germline V gene data show CDR1 as MDHEN and CDR2 as SYDVKM. There are 12 residues in the CDR3. V was shortened by 4 bases and J by 5 bases, with 8 bases between the two germline ends. The CDR3 DNA reads TGTGCCAGCAGTTGGGGAGCTACTGAAGCTTTCTTT. Translated: CASSWGATEAFF.

This clone was detected a few times. V usage is TRBV3-1 (or the pseudogene TRBV3-2) and J usage is TRBJ1-6; no clear D gene. CDR3 length: 14 residues. Trimming removed 4 bases at V and 7 bases at J, with 11 bases between. Germline assignment: CDR1 LGHDT and CDR2 YNNKEL (reference sequence). The CDR3 reads CASSRGNWNSPLHF. The CDR3 DNA reads TGTGCCAGCAGCCGAGGCAACTGGAATTCACCCCTCCACTTT.

This clone came up once. Other DNA sequences of this sample code for an identical CDR3. The CDR3: CASSDTSYEQYF. The CDR3 coding sequence is TGTGCCAGCAGCGACACCTCCTACGAGCAGTACTTC. The chain recombines TRBV27 with TRBJ2-7, with unresolved D. Germline CDR1 reads MNHEY; CDR2 reads SMNVEV (reference sequence). Trimming stripped 6 bases from V and 0 bases from J, with 6 bases between. There are 12 residues in the CDR3.

The chain has TRBV6-1 and TRBJ1-1, with 9 bases matching TRBD1. CDR3 length: 16 residues. The germline gives CDR1 MNHNS, CDR2 SASEGT. The trim removed 3 bases at V and 5 bases at J, leaving 10 bases unmatched. Here the CDR3 DNA reads TGTGCCAGCAGTGATAAGGGCAACAGGGGGCTGACTGAAGCTTTCTTT. Translated, it gives CASSDKGNRGLTEAFF.

This rearrangement joins TRBV24-1 to TRBJ2-7; 7 positions match TRBD1. The CDR3 consists of 16 residues. Trimming cost V 8 bases and J 1 base; bases outside gene matches: 13. CDR1 is KGHDR, CDR2 SFDVKD, per germline. The CDR3 spells CATTLIWDSKSYEQYF. CDR3 sequence (DNA): TGTGCCACCACCCTGATTTGGGACAGCAAATCCTACGAGCAGTACTTC.

The J gene is TRBJ2-5, the V gene TRBV15; possibly TRBD2 for D (5 bases). Per germline, CDR1 LNHNV and CDR2 YYDKDF (reference sequence). Trimming shortened V by 1 base and J by 5 bases, and 11 bases separated the two germline ends. The CDR3 has 14 amino acids. The CDR3 sequence: CATSRVGERETQYF. In nucleotides, the CDR3 is TGTGCCACCAGCAGAGTGGGTGAGCGGGAGACCCAGTACTTC.

The chain uses TRBV27 and TRBJ2-7, with D unresolved. V lost 4 bases to trimming and J lost 0 bases, with 4 bases between them. The CDR3 has 12 residues. CDR1 and CDR2 (germline): MNHEY, SMNVEV (reference sequence). In nucleotides, the CDR3 is TGTGCCAGCAGTTCGAGCTCCTACGAGCAGTACTTC. It encodes CASSSSSYEQYF.

This chain links TRBV6-2 or TRBV6-3 with TRBJ2-3, with 7 bases aligning to TRBD1. Germline V CDR1 and CDR2: MNHEY, SVGEGT. The trim removed 0 bases at V and 4 bases at J, leaving 10 bases unmatched. The CDR3 is 17 amino acids. CDR3 amino acids: CASSYSGNRGRADTQYF. Here the CDR3 DNA reads TGTGCCAGCAGTTACTCTGGGAACAGGGGCCGGGCAGATACGCAGTATTTT.

The chain is built from TRBV9 and TRBJ2-7, with D perhaps TRBD2 (6 bases). The V gene's germline CDR1 is SGDLS and CDR2 YYNGEE. The ends were cut back, 0 bases at V and 4 bases at J, with 17 bases in the middle. This CDR3 is built from 16 residues. CDR3 coding DNA: TGTGCCAGCAGCGTAGAACCGGAGGCGGGGTCGTACGAGCAGTACTTC. It codes for CASSVEPEAGSYEQYF. The full variable domain, with the rest looked up from reference TRBV9 and TRBJ2-7, is DSGVTQTPKHLITATGQRVTLRCSPRSGDLSVYWYQQSLDQGLQFLIQYYNGEERAKGNILERFSAQQFPDLHSELNLSSLELGDSALYFCASSVEPEAGSYEQYFGPGTRLTVT.

This clone was recorded only once. At one end the junction does not follow the germline gene, possibly because of a read error. The chain combines TRBV19 with TRBJ2-3; D may be TRBD1 (6 bases). This CDR3 has 13 amino acids. Germline V gives CDR1 LNHDA, CDR2 SQIVND (reference sequence). Here the CDR3 reads CASSDPDIGDMNF. In DNA form, the CDR3 reads TGTGCCAGTAGTGATCCCGACATCGGGGACATGAATTTT.

The chain has TRBV10-3 and TRBJ2-1; D is possibly TRBD1 (5 bases). Looked up from germline, CDR1 is ENHRY and CDR2 is SYGVKD. Trimming removed 11 bases from V and 0 bases from J, with 14 bases in between. The CDR3 has 14 residues. CDR3 coding DNA: TGTGCCTCCTCGACAGCGAGCTCCTACAATGAGCAGTTCTTC. This codes for CASSTASSYNEQFF.

Only a few counts were recorded for this clone. This chain uses TRBV7-2 with TRBJ1-5; D gene unclear. CDR1 SGHTA and CDR2 FQGNSA come from the germline V gene. The CDR3 contains 14 residues. V was shortened by 5 bases and J by 5 bases, with 13 bases between the two germline ends. The CDR3 region is CASSRDWTDQPQHF. Here the CDR3 DNA reads TGTGCCAGCAGCCGCGACTGGACTGATCAGCCCCAGCATTTT.

Points on this clone: The sample contains more than one DNA sequence encoding this CDR3. The chain couples TRBV18 to TRBJ2-7, with D unresolved. V lost 0 bases and J lost 3, with 12 bases in between. The germline V gene encodes CDR1 KGHSH and CDR2 LQKENI. CDR3 size: 15 residues. DNA of the CDR3: TGTGCCAGCTCACCACCGTCGGGTCTGGGCTACGAGCAGTACTTC. Its protein product is CASSPPSGLGYEQYF.

The chain couples TRBV3-1 (or the pseudogene TRBV3-2) to TRBJ2-7, with 12 positions matching TRBD2. Germline CDR1 is LGHDT and CDR2 is YNNKEL (reference sequence). V gave up 1 base and J gave up 4 bases; unmatched junction bases: 8. The CDR3 has 17 amino acids. The CDR3 bases are TGTGCCAGCAGCCAAGCCCCACTAGCGGGAGGAATGTACGAGCAGTACTTC. It codes for CASSQAPLAGGMYEQYF.

V and J are TRBV6-5 and TRBJ1-6, with TRBD1 as a possible D gene (6 bases). The V end lost 2 bases, the J end lost 10 bases, and 15 bases lay between the germline ends. The germline V gene encodes CDR1 MNHEY and CDR2 SVGAGI. CDR3 length: 15 residues. The CDR3 bases are TGTGCCAGCAGTTACAGACAGGTGTGGATATCACCCCTCCACTTT. This sequence encodes CASSYRQVWISPLHF.

In nucleotides, the CDR3 is TGTGCCTGGAGTGATCCCTTCCTGAGGGGGCAGAGGGGGGAAATGAACTATGGCTACACCTTC. The encoded protein is CAWSDPFLRGQRGEMNYGYTF. The chain links TRBV30 to TRBJ1-2, with TRBD1 identical over 7 bases. Germline V lookup: CDR1 GTSNPN, CDR2 SVGIG (reference sequence). The CDR3 extends over 21 amino acids. Unmatched junction bases numbered 25, after V lost 1 base and J lost 2 bases.